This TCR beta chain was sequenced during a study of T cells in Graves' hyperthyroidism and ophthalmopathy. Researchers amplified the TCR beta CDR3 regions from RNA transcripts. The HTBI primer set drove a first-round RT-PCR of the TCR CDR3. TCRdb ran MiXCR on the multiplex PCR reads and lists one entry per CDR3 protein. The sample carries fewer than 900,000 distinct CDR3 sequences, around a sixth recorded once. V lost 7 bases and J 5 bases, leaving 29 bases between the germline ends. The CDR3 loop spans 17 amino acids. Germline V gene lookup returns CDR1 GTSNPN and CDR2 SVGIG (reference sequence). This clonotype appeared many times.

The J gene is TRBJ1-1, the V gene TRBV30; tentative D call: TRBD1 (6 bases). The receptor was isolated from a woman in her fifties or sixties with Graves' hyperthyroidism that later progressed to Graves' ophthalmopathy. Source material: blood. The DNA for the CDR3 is TGTGCCTCCAAAAGGGGGGCGTTGGCCGTGAGCTGGACTGAAGCTTTCTTT. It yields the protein CASKRGALAVSWTEAFF. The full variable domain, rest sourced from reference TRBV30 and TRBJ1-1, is SQTIHQWPATLVQPVGSPLSLECTVEGTSNPNLYWYRQAAGRGLQLLFYSVGIGQISSEVPQNLSASRPQDRQFILSSKKLLLSDSGFYLCASKRGALAVSWTEAFFGQGTRLTVV.